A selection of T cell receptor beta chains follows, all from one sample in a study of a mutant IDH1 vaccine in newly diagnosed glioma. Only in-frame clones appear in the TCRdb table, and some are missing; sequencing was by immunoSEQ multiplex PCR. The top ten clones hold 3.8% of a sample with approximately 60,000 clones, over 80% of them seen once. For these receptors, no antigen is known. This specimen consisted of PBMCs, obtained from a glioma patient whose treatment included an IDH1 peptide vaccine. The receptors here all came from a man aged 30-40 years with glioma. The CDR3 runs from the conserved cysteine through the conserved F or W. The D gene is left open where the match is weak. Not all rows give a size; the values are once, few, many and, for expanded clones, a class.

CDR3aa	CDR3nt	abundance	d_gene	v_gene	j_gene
CATSTTRGLAGGVQETQYF	TGTGCCACCAGCACCACAAGAGGACTAGCGGGGGGAGTCCAAGAGACCCAGTACTTC	-	TRBD2	TRBV15	TRBJ2-5
CATSRGGTEAFF	TGTGCCACCAGCAGAGGAGGTACTGAAGCTTTCTTT	few	-	TRBV15	TRBJ1-1
CASSPRTGMNTEAFF	TGCGCCAGCAGCCCCCGGACAGGCATGAACACTGAAGCTTTCTTT	-	TRBD1	TRBV4-1	TRBJ1-1
CASSPSPWAGRSYEQYF	TGTGCCAGCAGCCCCTCACCCTGGGCAGGACGCTCCTACGAGCAGTACTTC	-	-	TRBV11-2	TRBJ2-7
CASRSRDRLLEAFF	TGTGCCAGCAGATCCAGGGACAGGTTGTTGGAGGCTTTCTTT	-	TRBD1	TRBV28	TRBJ1-1
CASSLGRESGPNEKLFF	TGCGCCAGCAGCTTGGGCCGGGAATCGGGGCCAAATGAAAAACTGTTTTTT	-	-	TRBV5-1	TRBJ1-4
CASSPLRVYGYTF	TGTGCCAGCAGCCCTCTTAGAGTCTATGGCTACACCTTC	once	-	TRBV5-6	TRBJ1-2
CASSAQGQGFAEAFF	TGTGCCAGCTCGGCCCAGGGACAGGGATTTGCTGAAGCTTTCTTT	-	TRBD1	TRBV18	TRBJ1-1
CAIRAWSQGSPEAFF	TGTGCCATCAGGGCCTGGAGTCAGGGGTCCCCTGAAGCTTTCTTT	once	-	TRBV10-3	TRBJ1-1
CASSLLTSGGATDTQYF	TGTGCCAGCAGCTTACTGACTAGCGGGGGGGCAACAGATACGCAGTATTTT	-	TRBD2	TRBV7-9	TRBJ2-3